The entry below gives a single TCR beta chain sequence along with its context. Its antigen remains unidentified. The same CDR3 arises from other DNA sequences in this sample as well. This record comes from a study of persistence of HIV-infected CD4 T cells. The stimulus was lysate of CMV-infected fibroblasts, approximately 9.7 ug/mL. Sorting selected CD4+ T cells upregulating both CD40 ligand and CD69. The length of the CDR3 is 12 residues. Trimming cost V 5 bases and J 4 bases, with 8 bases left between them. This was the immunoSEQ version 4 assay in survey mode. Template was genomic DNA at 8 to 10 ng/uL, with up to roughly 1 ug used per sample. Using immunoSEQ multiplex PCR, the repertoire was profiled, and TCRdb retains in-frame clones only, with some absent. The sample lists about 17,000 clones, around 60% occurring once.

The clonotype originates from an adult woman with HIV who was CMV-seropositive. Sample: CD4+ T cells sorted from PBMCs after roughly 18-hour stimulation, taken from a patient who received antiretroviral therapy. The rearrangement joins TRBV12-3 or TRBV12-4 to TRBJ1-2; D unclear. The CDR3 sequence: CASSLAGYGYTF. As DNA, the CDR3 is TGTGCCAGCAGTCTGGCGGGCTATGGCTACACCTTC.